The clone carrying this TCR beta chain showed up just a few times. Its antigen is as yet unknown. The data were obtained in a study of early T cells in non-severe SARS-CoV-2 infection. On the study more broadly: Alpha and beta chains were unpaired, from unsorted whole-blood bulk RNA. Study-level points and caveats: Matching against VDJdb likely underestimated virus-specific expansions, favoring anti-spike CD8.

Unique molecular identifiers were added to individual cDNA molecules. One entry per CDR3 protein, called by TCRdb with MiXCR from the 5' RACE reads. In the table there are about 52,000 distinct CDR3 sequences, roughly 8% of which are singletons. With 5 bases removed from V and 7 bases from J, the gap between germline ends came to 24 bases. The CDR3 covers 17 residues. Germline CDR1 reads LNHDA; CDR2 reads SQIVND (reference sequence). The sequence derives from an adult who was a healthcare worker with PCR-confirmed SARS-CoV-2 infection or an uninfected control (not recorded which). The rearrangement joins TRBV19 to TRBJ2-1, with unresolved D. The material sequenced was whole blood. The CDR3, as DNA: TGTGCCAGTAGTTCTGAACGATCCCCGTATTTTGTGAATGAGCAGTTCTTC. Its protein is CASSSERSPYFVNEQFF.